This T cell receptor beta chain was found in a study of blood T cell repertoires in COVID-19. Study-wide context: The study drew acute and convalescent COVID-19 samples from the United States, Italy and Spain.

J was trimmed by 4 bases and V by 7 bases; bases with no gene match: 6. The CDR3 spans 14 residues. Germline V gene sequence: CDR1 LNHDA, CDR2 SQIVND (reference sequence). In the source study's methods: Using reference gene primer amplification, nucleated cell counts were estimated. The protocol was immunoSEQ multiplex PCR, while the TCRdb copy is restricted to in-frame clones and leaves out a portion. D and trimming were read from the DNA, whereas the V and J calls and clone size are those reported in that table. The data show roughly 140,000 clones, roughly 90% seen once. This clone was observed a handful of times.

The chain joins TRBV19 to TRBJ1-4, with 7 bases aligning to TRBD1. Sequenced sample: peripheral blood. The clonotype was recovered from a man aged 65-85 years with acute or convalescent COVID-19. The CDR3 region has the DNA TGTGCCAGTACCCGGGACAGCGATAATGAAAAACTGTTTTTT. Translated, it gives CASTRDSDNEKLFF.